This TCR beta chain was sequenced for a study of T cells in Graves' hyperthyroidism and ophthalmopathy. General study findings and limits: Most expanded thyroid clonotypes above 0.001 recurred in blood.

The source material, RNA transcripts, was used to amplify TCR beta CDR3 regions. A set of HTBI primers served as the primers for a first-round RT-PCR of the TCR CDR3. TCRdb itself ran the multiplex PCR reads through MiXCR, one entry per CDR3 protein. The sample has almost 600,000 distinct CDR3 sequences, approximately 15% seen once. This clonotype was picked up many times. As yet, its antigen is unknown. V was pared by 5 bases and J by 6 bases, with 16 bases between. CDR1 is SGHAT, CDR2 FQDESV, per germline (reference sequence). The CDR3 totals 15 residues. Orbital computed tomography, thyroid ultrasound, serum thyroxine and TRAb, and clinical symptoms together informed the diagnoses. Blood from later-ophthalmopathy patients was taken at first hyperthyroidism diagnosis.

The origin of this receptor is a woman in her 30s with Graves' hyperthyroidism that later progressed to Graves' ophthalmopathy. This chain connects TRBV11-1 to TRBJ2-2; no reliable D call. What was sequenced was blood. The CDR3 sequence is CASSRTLEGAGELFF. Here the CDR3 DNA reads TGTGCCAGCAGCCGGACCCTAGAAGGAGCCGGGGAGCTGTTTTTT. The full variable domain, rest sourced from reference TRBV11-1 and TRBJ2-2, is EAEVAQSPRYKITEKSQAVAFWCDPISGHATLYWYRQILGQGPELLVQFQDESVVDDSQLPKDRFSAERLKGVDSTLKIQPAELGDSAMYLCASSRTLEGAGELFFGEGSRLTVL.